The 23 T cell receptor beta chains listed next were all sequenced from one sample in a study of T cell responses to AZD1222 COVID-19 vaccine. Generated by immunoSEQ multiplex PCR, the TCRdb table keeps only in-frame clones and is missing some. The table shows around 120,000 clones, with roughly 90% occurring only once. Source: peripheral blood, taken on day 0 of AZD1222 vaccination. The receptors originated from an adult in good health.

This clone came up a few times. The chain uses TRBV30 and TRBJ2-2; D gene uncertain. CDR1 and CDR2 (germline): GTSNPN, SVGIG (reference sequence). Trimming shortened V by 2 bases and J by 6 bases, and 7 bases separated the two germline ends. This CDR3 has 12 residues. The CDR3 nucleotides read TGTGCCTGGAGTCCGTCCGCCGGGGAGCTGTTTTTT. Translating gives CAWSPSAGELFF. The full variable domain, completed using reference TRBV30 and TRBJ2-2, is SQTIHQWPATLVQPVGSPLSLECTVEGTSNPNLYWYRQAAGRGLQLLFYSVGIGQISSEVPQNLSASRPQDRQFILSSKKLLLSDSGFYLCAWSPSAGELFFGEGSRLTVL.

V is TRBV9 and J is TRBJ1-6, with D unclear. Trimming took off 0 bases at V and 6 bases at J, with 7 bases between the two ends. Germline V gene data show CDR1 as SGDLS and CDR2 as YYNGEE. There are 14 residues in the CDR3. The CDR3 DNA follows: TGTGCCAGCAGCGTAGAGGACCTTAATTCACCCCTCCACTTT. Protein sequence: CASSVEDLNSPLHF.

The chain has TRBV10-3 and TRBJ2-7; 8 bases are shared with TRBD2. The CDR3 contains 14 residues. Per germline, CDR1 ENHRY and CDR2 SYGVKD. The J segment lost 6 bases and the V segment lost 8 bases, leaving 12 bases of the junction unmatched. CDR3 in DNA: TGTGCCATCGGTTCCGGGACTAGAACTGGCGAGCAGTACTTC. Its protein product is CAIGSGTRTGEQYF.

This chain connects TRBV11-2 to TRBJ1-2, with D possibly being TRBD1 (6 bases). CDR3 length equals 13 residues. Per germline, CDR1 SGHAT and CDR2 FQNNGV. The V end was cut by 5 bases, the J end by 2 bases, with 9 bases between. In DNA, the CDR3 is TGTGCCAGCAGCCGGGACACCAACTATGGCTACACCTTC. The encoded protein is CASSRDTNYGYTF.

This clone is a singleton in its sample. The chain couples TRBV4-3 to TRBJ1-1, with D maybe TRBD1 (6 bases). V lost 1 base and J 1 base, leaving 10 bases between the germline ends. The CDR3 is made up of 15 amino acids. Looked up from germline, CDR1 is LGHNA and CDR2 is YSLEER. CDR3 DNA sequence: TGCGCCAGCAGCCAAGGACAGGCATCGAACACTGAAGCTTTCTTT. Protein: CASSQGQASNTEAFF.

This rearrangement joins TRBV7-8 to TRBJ2-1; D remains unclear. Germline loops: CDR1 SGHVS, CDR2 FQNEAQ. The CDR3 length is 14 residues. V lost 5 bases to trimming and J lost 4 bases, with 12 bases between them. CDR3 in amino acids: CASSPLGTYNEQFF. The CDR3 DNA is TGTGCCAGCAGCCCCCTCGGAACGTACAATGAGCAGTTCTTC.

The chain is built from TRBV11-3 and TRBJ2-3; perhaps TRBD1 as D (5 bases). Per germline, CDR1 SGHNT and CDR2 YENEEA. Trimming removed 0 bases at V and 0 bases at J, with 16 bases between. This CDR3 comprises 18 residues. The CDR3 region is CASSLEGVEKASTDTQYF. CDR3 coding DNA: TGTGCCAGCAGCTTAGAAGGGGTGGAGAAGGCTAGCACAGATACGCAGTATTTT.

The chain employs TRBV18 and TRBJ2-7, with TRBD2 matching 7 bases. Germline assignment: CDR1 KGHSH and CDR2 LQKENI. V gave up 3 bases and J gave up 5 bases; unmatched junction bases: 10. The length of the CDR3 is 15 residues. The CDR3 is CASSPKGGRKDEQYF. The CDR3 DNA follows: TGTGCCAGCTCACCCAAGGGCGGGAGAAAGGACGAGCAGTACTTC. Complete variable domain (other parts from reference TRBV18 and TRBJ2-7): NAGVMQNPRHLVRRRGQEARLRCSPMKGHSHVYWYRQLPEEGLKFMVYLQKENIIDESGMPKERFSAEFPKEGPSILRIQQVVRGDSAAYFCASSPKGGRKDEQYFGPGTRLTVT.

The V and J genes are TRBV28 and TRBJ1-5, with 7 bases identical to TRBD1. From germline, CDR1 is MDHEN and CDR2 SYDVKM. The CDR3 has 15 amino acids. The V segment lost 5 bases and the J segment 5 bases; nucleotides outside the gene matches: 9. CDR3 bases: TGTGCCAGCAGTCCTGCACAGGGGTGGTATCAGCCCCAGCATTTT. It yields the protein CASSPAQGWYQPQHF.

The CDR3 sequence is CASSLVLAGGEQYF. Here the CDR3 DNA reads TGTGCCAGCAGCTTAGTACTAGCGGGAGGCGAGCAGTACTTC. This chain connects TRBV7-9 to TRBJ2-7; TRBD2 agrees at 12 bases. Trimming at V came to 1 base and at J to 6 bases, leaving 1 base not matched to a gene. The CDR3 is 14 residues long. Germline CDR1 and CDR2: SEHNR and FQNEAQ (reference sequence).

The chain has TRBV7-2 and TRBJ2-2; D is possibly TRBD1 or TRBD2 (6 bases each). The CDR3 length is 15 residues. The germline CDR1 and CDR2 sequences are SGHTA and FQGNSA. The V end lost 1 base, the J end lost 7 bases, and 13 bases lay between the germline ends. The CDR3 nucleotides read TGTGCCAGCAGCTTAGGGGGGGCTAGTAACGGGGAGCTGTTTTTT. Residues: CASSLGGASNGELFF.

This rearrangement joins TRBV18 to TRBJ2-1; the D gene is possibly TRBD1 (6 bases). V lost 6 bases, J lost 5 bases, and 17 bases lay in between. Germline-derived CDR1 and CDR2 are KGHSH and LQKENI. This CDR3 is built from 15 residues. The CDR3, as DNA: TGTGCCAGCTCGCCTACAGGGTTGTGGGACAATGAGCAGTTCTTC. Translated, it gives CASSPTGLWDNEQFF.

This clone was seen more than once but under ten times. The chain recombines TRBV19 with TRBJ1-5; D is perhaps TRBD1 (5 bases). CDR1 and CDR2 (germline): LNHDA, SQIVND (reference sequence). This CDR3 comprises 13 residues. V was trimmed by 2 bases and J by 8 bases, leaving 10 bases between them. This chain's CDR3 is CASSIQGKEPQHF. The CDR3, as DNA: TGTGCCAGTAGTATACAGGGAAAGGAGCCCCAGCATTTT.

This clone appeared a single time. This rearrangement joins TRBV5-6 to TRBJ1-5, with TRBD1 as a possible D gene (6 bases). Germline V gene sequence: CDR1 SGHDT, CDR2 YYEEEE. The germline V and J ends were trimmed by 2 bases and 4 bases, with 7 bases remaining between them. CDR3 length: 13 residues. DNA of the CDR3: TGTGCCAGCAGCTTCGGACAGAATCAGCCCCAGCATTTT. Translation gives CASSFGQNQPQHF.

This clone has a single count. The gene calls are TRBV6-1 and TRBJ2-7, with a weak D call TRBD2 (5 bases). Germline V lookup: CDR1 MNHNS, CDR2 SASEGT. Trimming left V 0 bases short and J 5 bases short, with 17 bases between. The CDR3 runs to 16 residues. CDR3 nucleotide sequence: TGTGCCAGCAGTGAAGCGATTCGGTCGGGGTTCCACGAGCAGTACTTC. This codes for CASSEAIRSGFHEQYF.

The chain joins TRBV7-2 to TRBJ2-1; 11 positions match TRBD2. The CDR3 extends over 16 amino acids. Losses at the gene ends were 4 bases for V and 7 bases for J; bases not matched to a gene: 9. Germline CDR1 and CDR2: SGHTA and FQGNSA. CDR3 region: CASSSLAGEFRNEQFF. The CDR3 DNA reads as TGTGCCAGCAGCTCACTAGCGGGAGAGTTCCGGAATGAGCAGTTCTTC. The whole variable domain, remainder taken from reference TRBV7-2 and TRBJ2-1, is GAGVSQSPSNKVTEKGKDVELRCDPISGHTALYWYRQSLGQGLEFLIYFQGNSAPDKSGLPSDRFSAERTGGSVSTLTIQRTQQEDSAVYLCASSSLAGEFRNEQFFGPGTRLTVL.

The chain carries TRBV6-6 and TRBJ1-1; possible D gene TRBD1, 5 bases. The germline V and J ends were trimmed by 0 bases and 11 bases, with 7 bases remaining between them. This CDR3 spans 11 amino acids. Germline values: CDR1 MNHNY, CDR2 SVGAGI (reference sequence). This CDR3 reads CASSYSGVAFF. DNA for the CDR3: TGTGCCAGCAGTTACTCAGGGGTCGCTTTCTTT.

The gene calls are TRBV5-1 and TRBJ2-7, with a possible D match to TRBD1 (5 bases). CDR3 length equals 13 residues. Trimming removed 3 bases at V and 2 bases at J, with 9 bases between. Germline lookup yields CDR1 SGHRS and CDR2 YFSETQ. CDR3 coding DNA: TGCGCCAGCAGCTCGACAGTCACCTACGAGCAGTACTTC. As protein: CASSSTVTYEQYF.

This chain uses TRBV19 with TRBJ1-5; D might be TRBD1 (5 bases). Trimming took off 6 bases at V and 3 bases at J, with 15 bases between the two ends. The CDR3 is made up of 15 amino acids. From germline, CDR1 is LNHDA and CDR2 SQIVND (reference sequence). CDR3 nucleotide sequence: TGTGCCAGTAGCTCAGAGGGGCAAATCAATCAGCCCCAGCATTTT. Translation: CASSSEGQINQPQHF.

This chain connects TRBV28 to TRBJ2-3, with TRBD2 matching over 9 bases. The CDR3 totals 16 residues. The ends lost 6 bases at V and 1 base at J; junction bases unmatched: 8. From germline, CDR1 is MDHEN and CDR2 SYDVKM. The CDR3 bases are TGTGCCAGCAGGACCCCAGCGGGAGGTGGCACAGATACGCAGTATTTT. Its protein product is CASRTPAGGGTDTQYF.

The rearrangement links TRBV7-6 to TRBJ1-5; a possible D gene is TRBD1 (5 bases). Looked up from germline, CDR1 is SGHVS and CDR2 is FNYEAQ. Deletions cut 5 bases from V and 0 bases from J, with 14 bases between. This CDR3 spans 16 amino acids. The CDR3 sequence: CASSPLGARSNQPQHF. As DNA, the CDR3 is TGTGCCAGCAGCCCCCTTGGGGCCCGTAGCAATCAGCCCCAGCATTTT.

As concerns this clone: Germline is not matched at one junction end, which may reflect a read error. The J gene is TRBJ2-2, the V gene TRBV7-2, with D possibly TRBD1 on 5 matching bases. Germline V CDR1 and CDR2: SGHTA, FQGNSA. The CDR3 totals 12 residues. CDR3 sequence (DNA): TGTGCCAGCAGCCGACAGCCCGGAGAGCTGTTTTTT. Translating gives CASSRQPGELFF.

The rearrangement uses TRBV7-8 and TRBJ2-1; 12 positions match TRBD2. V trimming: 3 bases; J trimming: 9 bases; junction bases outside the gene matches: 9. In germline, CDR1 is SGHVS, CDR2 FQNEAQ. This CDR3 has 16 amino acids. In DNA, the CDR3 is TGTGCCAGCAGCTTCCCGACTAGCGGGGGCCTTAGTGAGCAGTTCTTC. Translating gives CASSFPTSGGLSEQFF.